This T cell receptor (beta chain) was sequenced for a study of T cell changes during pregnancy in multiple sclerosis. Looked up from germline, CDR1 is MNHEY and CDR2 is SMNVEV (reference sequence). This CDR3 region has 14 residues. Trimming removed 2 bases from V and 0 bases from J, with 7 bases in between. Measured with immunoSEQ multiplex PCR; TCRdb has only the in-frame clones, and not every one. The sample has about 94,000 clones; approximately 94% are singletons. This sequence originates from a female donor with multiple sclerosis, enrolled in a pregnancy study. Sequenced here: peripheral blood, sampled after pregnancy. The V gene is TRBV27, the J gene TRBJ1-1; D call uncertain. CDR3 in amino acids: CASSLTQMNTEAFF. The CDR3 DNA follows: TGTGCCAGCAGTTTAACACAAATGAACACTGAAGCTTTCTTT.